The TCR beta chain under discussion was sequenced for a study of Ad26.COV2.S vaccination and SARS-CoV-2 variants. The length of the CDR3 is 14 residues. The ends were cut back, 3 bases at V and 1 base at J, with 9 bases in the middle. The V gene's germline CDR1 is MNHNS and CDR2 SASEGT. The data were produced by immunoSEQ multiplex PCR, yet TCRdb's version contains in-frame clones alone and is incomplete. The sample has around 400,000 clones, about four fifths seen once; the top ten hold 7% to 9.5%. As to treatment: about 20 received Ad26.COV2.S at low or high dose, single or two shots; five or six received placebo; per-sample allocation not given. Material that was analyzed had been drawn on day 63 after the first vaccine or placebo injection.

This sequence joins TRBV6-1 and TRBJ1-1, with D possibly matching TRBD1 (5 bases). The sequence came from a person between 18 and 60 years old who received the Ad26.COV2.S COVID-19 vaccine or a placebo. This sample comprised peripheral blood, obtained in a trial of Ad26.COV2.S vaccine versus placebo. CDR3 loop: CASSEPGRNTEAFF. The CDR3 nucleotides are TGTGCCAGCAGTGAGCCGGGGCGGAACACTGAAGCTTTCTTT.